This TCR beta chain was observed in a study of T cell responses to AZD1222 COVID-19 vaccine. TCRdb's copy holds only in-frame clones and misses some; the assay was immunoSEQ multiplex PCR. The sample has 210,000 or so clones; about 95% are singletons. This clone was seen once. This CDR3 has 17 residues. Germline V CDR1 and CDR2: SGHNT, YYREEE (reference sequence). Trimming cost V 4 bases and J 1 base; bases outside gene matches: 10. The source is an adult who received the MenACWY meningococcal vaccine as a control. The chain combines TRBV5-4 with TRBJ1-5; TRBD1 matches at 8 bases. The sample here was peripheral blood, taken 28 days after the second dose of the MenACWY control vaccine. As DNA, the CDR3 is TGTGCCAGCAGCGCCGGGACAGGCCCAGGGAGCAATCAGCCCCAGCATTTT. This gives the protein CASSAGTGPGSNQPQHF.